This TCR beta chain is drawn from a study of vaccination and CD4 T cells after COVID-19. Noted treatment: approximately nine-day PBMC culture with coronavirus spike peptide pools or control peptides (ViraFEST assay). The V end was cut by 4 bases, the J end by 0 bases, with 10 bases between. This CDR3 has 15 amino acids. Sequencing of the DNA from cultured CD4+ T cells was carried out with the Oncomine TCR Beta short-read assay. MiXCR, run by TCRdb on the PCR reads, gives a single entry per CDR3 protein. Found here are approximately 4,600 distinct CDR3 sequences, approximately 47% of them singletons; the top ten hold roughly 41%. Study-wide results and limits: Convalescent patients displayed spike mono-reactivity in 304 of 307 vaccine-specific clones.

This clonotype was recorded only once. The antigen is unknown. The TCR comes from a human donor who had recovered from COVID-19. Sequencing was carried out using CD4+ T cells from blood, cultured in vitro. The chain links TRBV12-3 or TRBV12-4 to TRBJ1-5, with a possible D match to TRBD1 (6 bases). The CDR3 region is CASSSGALSNQPQHF. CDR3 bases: TGTGCCAGCAGTTCGGGGGCCCTTAGCAATCAGCCCCAGCATTTT.